What follows is one T cell receptor (beta chain) and its context. The target of this receptor is not known. No base quality values were provided; no much bigger clone lies one nucleotide off. Including cysteine and phenylalanine, the CDR3 has 15 amino acids. The DNA shown is the 45-base CDR3, in frame from base 1. Sequences SGHAT (CDR1) and FQNNGV (CDR2) are obtained from the germline V gene. Trimming takes 4 bases from V and 7 bases from J, and the germline ends sit 14 bases apart. TCR CDR3 regions were amplified from genomic DNA by multiplex PCR using the deep immunoSEQ assay. Genomic DNA extracted from each cell subset was distributed evenly over all wells of several immunoSEQ 96-well plates, and each plate served as one replicate. Each replicate PCR for unsorted PBMC received about 0.3 ug genomic DNA, equal to about 30,000 T cell genomes. Ten immunoSEQ deep assay plates were used to sequence unsorted PBMC genomic DNA. Purified libraries were measured with a Qubit 3.0 fluorometer, size-checked on a Bioanalyzer 2100, and measured again with the KAPA Library Quantification kit. Every immunoSEQ 96-well plate was sequenced on a dedicated single-read 150-cycle Illumina NextSeq 550 flow cell. The authors' analysis ran thus. The immunoSEQ output contained only junctional sequences without quality scores, so filtering could not match that applied to full-length reads. To assign V/J genes and CDR3, sequences were annotated against IMGT germline references using PyIR, a Python wrapper for IgBLAST v1.9. Any read was removed if the V/J assignment was weak (E-value above 1e-6), the CDR3 was missing, or the read contained stop codons, out-of-frame junctions, or ambiguous translated residues. V3J clonotypes were defined as sequences sharing the same inferred V gene, J gene, and CDR3 amino acid sequence. Percentage overlap between repertoires was computed as shared unique clonotypes divided by the size of the smaller repertoire. RTK rarefaction, the Chao1 estimator, and Recon v2.1 estimates of unobserved clonotypes were used to assess repertoire richness. TCRdb carries this immuneACCESS record with in-frame sequences only. Its versions omit some clonotypes, under half of them owing to an unresolved V gene in the studies checked, with the rest unexplained. That table supplies the V and J calls and clone size; D and trimming were determined from the DNA. Counted in this sample were about 470,000 clones; around 75% of them appeared once. The top ten constitute less than 15% of the sample.

The data are from a study of shared clonotypes between healthy human individuals (dated by TCRdb to the early 2020s). As for the study more broadly: The cohort included a few men and a couple of women between 18 and 49 years of age. Blood TCR repertoires of a handful of healthy adults were deeply sequenced to estimate repertoire size and the extent of clonotype sharing between individuals. To increase sequencing depth and limit assay-specific biases, TCR repertoire library preparation and sequencing were carried out by different laboratories using diverse techniques. Per donor, leukapheresis produced somewhere between about 0.9 and 10 billion PBMCs.

Donors were healthy HIV-negative adults with no recently reported acute infections or vaccinations. Only Caucasian adults living in Nashville, Tennessee, USA were represented among the donors. For unsorted samples, 75 million to 90 million PBMCs were counted and genomic DNA was extracted with the QIAamp DNA Blood Mini kit. Blood was obtained by leukapheresis, after which PBMCs were separated by Ficoll-Histopaque density gradient centrifugation and cryopreserved in liquid nitrogen vapor phase. The full study reports these points: Because the study included a small number of donors, the genetic and exposure-history diversity represented was limited. Only blood was sampled, and tissue TCR repertoires likely differ from those in blood. Pairwise subsampling led to the expectation that sequencing depth would affect the degree of clonotype sharing among donors.

The chain was built from TRBV11-2 and TRBJ1-6; the D gene cannot be named for sure. The source is a woman in her 40s in good health. Some clones in this sample may be carry-over from other donors' samples. Sequencing was performed on PBMCs. The CDR3 region reads CASSSSGRENSPLHF. The sequenced DNA is TGTGCCAGCAGCTCATCAGGACGGGAAAATTCACCCCTCCACTTT.